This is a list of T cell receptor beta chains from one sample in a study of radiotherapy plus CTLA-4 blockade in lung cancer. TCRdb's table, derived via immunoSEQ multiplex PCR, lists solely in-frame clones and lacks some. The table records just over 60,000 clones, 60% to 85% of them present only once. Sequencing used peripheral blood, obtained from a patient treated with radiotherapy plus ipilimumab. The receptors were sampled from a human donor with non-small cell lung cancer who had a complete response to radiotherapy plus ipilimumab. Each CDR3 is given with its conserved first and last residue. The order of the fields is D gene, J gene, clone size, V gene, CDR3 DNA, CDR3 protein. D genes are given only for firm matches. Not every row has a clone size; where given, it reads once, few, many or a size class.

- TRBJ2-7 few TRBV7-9 TGTGCCAGCAGTCCACGTGGGGAATCCTACGAGCAGTACTTC CASSPRGESYEQYF
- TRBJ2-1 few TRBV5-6 TGTGCCAGCAGCTTGGTTGGGGCTGTAGGGGAGTTCTTC CASSLVGAVGEFF
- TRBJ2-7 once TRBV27 TGTGCCAGCAGTTTATACGGAGTTAATTACGAGCAGTACTTC CASSLYGVNYEQYF
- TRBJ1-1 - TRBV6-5 TGTGCCAGCAAGGACGGGTCCACTTTCACTGAAGCTTTCTTT CASKDGSTFTEAFF
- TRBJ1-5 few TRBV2 TGTGCCAGCAGACAAGACAGCTCTGGTCAGCCCCAGCATTTT CASRQDSSGQPQHF
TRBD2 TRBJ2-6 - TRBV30 TGTGCCTGGAGTGTACGGGGGGGACTCTCTGGGGCCAACGTCCTGACTTTC CAWSVRGGLSGANVLTF
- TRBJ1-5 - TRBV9 TGTGCCAGCAGCGATCCAAAGCTGGAGCCGGGACAGCCCCAGCATTTT CASSDPKLEPGQPQHF
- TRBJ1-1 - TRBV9 TGTGCCAGCAACGTAGGGGGGACGAGCACTGAAGCTTTCTTT CASNVGGTSTEAFF
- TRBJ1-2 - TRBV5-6 TGTGCCAGCAGCTATACTAGGGGTGGTGGCTACACCTTC CASSYTRGGGYTF
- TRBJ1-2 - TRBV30 TGTGCCTCGAGCAGCGGCAGTAGTAACTATGGCTACACCTTC CASSSGSSNYGYTF
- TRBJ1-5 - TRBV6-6 TGTGCCAGTCGGGAGGGGTTGTCGAATCAGCCCCAGCATTTT CASREGLSNQPQHF
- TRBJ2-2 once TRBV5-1 TGCGCCAGCAGCTTGGGGCAGCTGAACACCGGGGAGCTGTTTTTT CASSLGQLNTGELFF
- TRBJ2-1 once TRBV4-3 TGCGCCAGCAGCCACTCCCGCCTCGGCGTTTACAATGAGCAGTTCTTC CASSHSRLGVYNEQFF
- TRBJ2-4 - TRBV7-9 TGTGCCAGCAGCGGATTTCCCGGACGGACGGTTAAAAACATTCAGTACTTC CASSGFPGRTVKNIQYF
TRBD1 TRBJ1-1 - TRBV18 TGTGCCAGCTCACCCGTCGGACAGGGTGAAGCTTTCTTT CASSPVGQGEAFF
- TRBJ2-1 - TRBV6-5 TGTGCCAGCAGCGTTCCTACGTCGTTGAATGAGCAGTTCTTC CASSVPTSLNEQFF
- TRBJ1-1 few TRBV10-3 TGTGCCATCAGTGAGAACAGGAACACTGAAGCTTTCTTT CAISENRNTEAFF
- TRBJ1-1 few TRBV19 TGTGCCAGTAGTATGTCCGCCAGGGGAGCTTTCTTT CASSMSARGAFF
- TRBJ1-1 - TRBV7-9 TGTGCCAGCAGCTTAGTACTTGAAGGGACCGCTTTT CASSLVLEGTAF
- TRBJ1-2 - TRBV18 TGTGCCAGCTCACCAGGGGAATTGTACTATGGCTACACCTTC CASSPGELYYGYTF
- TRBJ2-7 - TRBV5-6 TGTGCCAGCAGCTTGGGCGGCGAGCAGTACTTC CASSLGGEQYF
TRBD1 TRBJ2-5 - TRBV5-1 TGCGCCAGCAGCCCAGGGACAGGACTAGAGACCCAGTACTTC CASSPGTGLETQYF
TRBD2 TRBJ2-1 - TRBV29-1 TGCAGCGTAGCCGGGACTAGCCTGTACAATGAGCAGTTCTTC CSVAGTSLYNEQFF
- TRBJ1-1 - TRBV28 TGTGCCAGCAGTTTACCTGGGGACCGTGAAGCTTTCTTT CASSLPGDREAFF
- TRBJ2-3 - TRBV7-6 TGTGCCAGCAGCTTAGGAGTCCGAGATACGCAGTATTTT CASSLGVRDTQYF
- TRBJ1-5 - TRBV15 TGTGCCACCAGCAGAGATCCGGGGAGCAATCAGCCCCAGCATTTT CATSRDPGSNQPQHF
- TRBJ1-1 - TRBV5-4 TGTGCCAGCCAGCTTGGAGGGAACACTGAAGCTTTCTTT CASQLGGNTEAFF
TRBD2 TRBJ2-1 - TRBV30 TGTGCCGGAAGACCTACTAGCGGGAGCATCCATGAGCAGTTCTTC CAGRPTSGSIHEQFF
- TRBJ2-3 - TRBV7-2 TGTGCCAGCGGGTCAGATACGCAGTATTTT CASGSDTQYF
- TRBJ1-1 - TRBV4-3 TGCGCCAGCAGCCAAGAGGTGCGAGGGGCGCGCGCTGAAGCTTTCTTT CASSQEVRGARAEAFF
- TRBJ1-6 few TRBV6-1 TGTGCCAGCAGTGAAGATAGCAGGGTTAATTCACCCCTCCACTTT CASSEDSRVNSPLHF
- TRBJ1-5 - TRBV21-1 TGTGCCAGCAGCATATATGGATTTGGCAATCAGCCCCAGCATTTT CASSIYGFGNQPQHF
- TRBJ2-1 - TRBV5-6 TGTGCCAGCAGCTTCCAAATCTGGGCAGGGCTCGGCCTTCAGCAGTTCTTC CASSFQIWAGLGLQQFF
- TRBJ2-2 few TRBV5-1 TGCGCCAGCAGCTTGGGGGTAGGCCGGGAGCTGTTTTTT CASSLGVGRELFF
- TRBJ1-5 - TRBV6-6 TGTGCCAGCAGTTCGCAACCCCAGCCCCAGCATTTT CASSSQPQPQHF
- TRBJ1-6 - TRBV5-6 TGTGCCAGCAGCCCATGGGCGGATGGGAGCTCCTATAATTCACCCCTCCACTTT CASSPWADGSSYNSPLHF
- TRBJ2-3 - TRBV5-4 TGTGCCAGCAGCCCATCCCCCCCCCGCACAGATACGCAGTATTTT CASSPSPPRTDTQYF
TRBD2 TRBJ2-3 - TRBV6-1 TGTGCCAGCAGTCAAGGACTAGCGGGGCACCGAGATACGCAGTATTTT CASSQGLAGHRDTQYF
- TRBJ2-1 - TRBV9 TGTGCCAGCAGCGCGTCGTTCAGCAATGAGCAGTTCTTC CASSASFSNEQFF
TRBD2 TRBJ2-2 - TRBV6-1 TGTGCCAGCAGTGAAGGGGGTAGCGGGACCGGGGAGCTGTTTTTT CASSEGGSGTGELFF
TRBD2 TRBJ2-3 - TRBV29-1 TGCAGCGTTGGGACTAGCGGAGATACGCAGTATTTT CSVGTSGDTQYF
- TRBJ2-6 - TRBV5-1 TGCGCCAGCAGCAGGCAGGTGTCTGGGGCCAACGTCCTGACTTTC CASSRQVSGANVLTF
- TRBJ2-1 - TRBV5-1 TGCGCCAGCAGCCCCGGTTTTAACAGGGGGGGCGCCTACAATGAGCAGTTCTTC CASSPGFNRGGAYNEQFF
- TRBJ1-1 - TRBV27 TGTGCCACCCAGCGAAAGGGAGGATTTAAGTTCAGCACTGAAGCTTTCTTT CATQRKGGFKFSTEAFF
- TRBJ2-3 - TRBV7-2 TGTGCCAGCAGCCTAAGCTTCACAGATACGCAGTATTTT CASSLSFTDTQYF
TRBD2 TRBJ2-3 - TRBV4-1 TGCGCCAGCAGCCAAGGGCTAGCGGGAGTTATTGGGACAGATACGCAGTATTTT CASSQGLAGVIGTDTQYF
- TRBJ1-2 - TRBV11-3 TGTGCCAGCAGCACCGACAGATACTATGGCTACACCTTC CASSTDRYYGYTF
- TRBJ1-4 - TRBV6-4 TGTGCCAGCAGTGACCTAAATTTCGGATTGCCCATTAAACTGTTTTTT CASSDLNFGLPIKLFF
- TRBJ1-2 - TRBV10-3 TGTGCCATCAGTGACTCTCAGGGGAACTATGGCTACACCTTC CAISDSQGNYGYTF
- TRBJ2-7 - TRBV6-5 TGTGCCAGCAGTTACTCGGAGGGGCTGTCCTACGAGCAGTACTTC CASSYSEGLSYEQYF